In its sample, the clone carrying this T cell receptor (beta chain) was seen a few times. This entry is derived from a study of T cells in Graves' hyperthyroidism and ophthalmopathy. This CDR3 comprises 17 residues. The V segment lost 3 bases and the J segment 8 bases; nucleotides outside the gene matches: 14. In germline, CDR1 is KGHDR, CDR2 SFDVKD. Using RNA transcripts as the source, TCR beta CDR3 regions were amplified. Initially, a first-round RT-PCR of the TCR CDR3 employed the HTBI primer set. TCRdb reanalysed the multiplex PCR reads using MiXCR and keeps one entry per CDR3 protein. The repertoire has hundreds of thousands of distinct CDR3 sequences, roughly 20% of them found once; the top ten carry 34%. Duration under 3 months, a NOSPECS grade of at least 4, and a Clinical Activity Score of at least 3 characterized the ophthalmopathy patients. Exclusion of patients followed from uncontrolled infection, other autoimmune disease, pregnancy or lactation.

The chain recombines TRBV24-1 with TRBJ2-1; 8 nucleotides agree with TRBD2. This receptor was identified in a man younger than 45 with Graves' ophthalmopathy. What was sequenced was blood. DNA for the CDR3: TGTGCCACCAGTGATCCTTCCACCGCGGGAGGAATACATGAGCAGTTCTTC. It is translated as CATSDPSTAGGIHEQFF.